This record covers a single T cell receptor (beta chain). One junction end disagrees with the germline gene, perhaps due to a read error. The CDR3 is made up of 15 amino acids. Germline V lookup: CDR1 SGHRS, CDR2 YFSETQ. This specimen belongs to a study of tumor and adjacent non-tumor tissue in lung cancer. No cell sorting was done before RNA was extracted from the tissue. The library came from three nested PCR rounds adapted from ARM-PCR protocols. Using its own MiXCR run on the multiplex PCR reads, TCRdb lists one record per CDR3 protein. The table lists 85,000 to 100,000 distinct CDR3 sequences, just over 65% of them singletons, with 15% to 20% in the top ten.

This sequence originates from a man aged 55 to 70 with non-small cell lung cancer. The chain is built from TRBV5-1 and TRBJ1-1; the D is unclear. Sequenced input: lung tumor tissue. The CDR3 sequence: CTSSLNWVGVTEAFF. In DNA, the CDR3 is TGCACCAGCAGCTTGAATTGGGTGGGAGTCACTGAAGCTTTCTTT.